This T cell receptor beta chain is from a study of blood T cells in healthy people across ages. Regarding the study as a whole: Versus aged donors, long-lived donors had higher diversity and more naive CD4+ cells. The authors considered diversity estimates from one million T cells to be underestimates.

Then a second PCR, running roughly 6 to 12 cycles, was carried out with a sample-barcoded 5' primer and a J-beta primer mix. TCRdb used MiXCR to reprocess the 5' RACE reads, holding one entry per CDR3 protein. The repertoire holds 1 million or so distinct CDR3 sequences, 25% seen once, with less than 0.75% in the top ten. This clonotype was detected a few times. The antigen remains unidentified. One end of the junction does not line up with germline, which may come from a read error. The data also belong to a second study, concerning T cells of mothers and their children. That source adds: Using the M1S primer, the second PCR added sample barcodes along with 2-4 random nucleotides. The yield was over 9 million TCR beta CDR3 reads from each mother and approximately 3 million from each child.

The clonotype originates from a girl aged 2-10 years in good health. The sequenced sample was blood.

The CDR3 protein is CASSLGQQSRNTGAFF. CDR3 nucleotides: TGTGCCAGCAGTCTGGGACAACAGAGTAGGAACACTGGAGCTTTCTTT. V gene TRBV12-3 or TRBV12-4 combines with J gene TRBJ1-1; TRBD1 might be the D (6 bases). The CDR3 has 16 amino acids.